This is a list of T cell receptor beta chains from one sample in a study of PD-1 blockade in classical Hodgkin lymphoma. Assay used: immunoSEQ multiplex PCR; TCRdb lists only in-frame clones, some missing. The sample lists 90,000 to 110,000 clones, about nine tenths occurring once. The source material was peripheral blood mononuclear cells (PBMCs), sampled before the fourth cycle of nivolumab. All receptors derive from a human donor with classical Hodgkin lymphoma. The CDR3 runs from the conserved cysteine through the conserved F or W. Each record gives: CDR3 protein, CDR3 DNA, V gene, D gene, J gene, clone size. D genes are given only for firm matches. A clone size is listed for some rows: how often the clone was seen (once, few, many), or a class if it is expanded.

CDR3 protein: CASGLDIGGQMNTEAFF; CDR3 DNA: TGTGCTAGTGGTTTGGACATAGGTGGACAGATGAACACTGAAGCTTTCTTT; V gene: TRBV12-5; D gene: -; J gene: TRBJ1-1; clone size: -
CDR3 protein: CASSRGRGEEQYF; CDR3 DNA: TGTGCCAGCTCACGAGGCCGGGGGGAAGAGCAGTACTTC; V gene: TRBV18; D gene: TRBD2; J gene: TRBJ2-7; clone size: -
CDR3 protein: CASSRLAGDTQYF; CDR3 DNA: TGTGCCAGCAGTCGACTAGCGGGAGATACGCAGTATTTT; V gene: TRBV6-4; D gene: TRBD2; J gene: TRBJ2-3; clone size: -
CDR3 protein: CASSYSTKNTEAFF; CDR3 DNA: TGTGCCAGCAGTTACTCGACAAAGAACACTGAAGCTTTCTTT; V gene: TRBV6-5; D gene: -; J gene: TRBJ1-1; clone size: -
CDR3 protein: CAIRPREGSGNTIYF; CDR3 DNA: TGTGCCATCAGACCCCGCGAGGGAAGTGGAAACACCATATATTTT; V gene: TRBV10-3; D gene: -; J gene: TRBJ1-3; clone size: once
CDR3 protein: CASSETRGVNGYTF; CDR3 DNA: TGCGCCAGCAGCGAAACCAGGGGGGTAAATGGCTACACCTTC; V gene: TRBV10-1; D gene: TRBD1; J gene: TRBJ1-2; clone size: -
CDR3 protein: CASSIFSGKVGFGEQFF; CDR3 DNA: TGTGCCAGCAGCATCTTTAGCGGGAAGGTTGGGTTTGGTGAGCAGTTCTTC; V gene: TRBV21-1; D gene: -; J gene: TRBJ2-1; clone size: -
CDR3 protein: CASSLSGVSGNTIYF; CDR3 DNA: TGCGCCAGCAGCTTGTCAGGGGTCTCTGGAAACACCATATATTTT; V gene: TRBV5-1; D gene: -; J gene: TRBJ1-3; clone size: -
CDR3 protein: CASSLRRLAGEDEQFF; CDR3 DNA: TGCGCCAGCAGCTTGCGGCGACTAGCGGGAGAGGATGAGCAGTTCTTC; V gene: TRBV5-1; D gene: TRBD2; J gene: TRBJ2-1; clone size: -
CDR3 protein: CASSLRPSSYNEQFF; CDR3 DNA: TGTGCCAGCAGTTTACGACCATCATCCTACAATGAGCAGTTCTTC; V gene: TRBV28; D gene: -; J gene: TRBJ2-1; clone size: -
CDR3 protein: CASSLGDRAHETF; CDR3 DNA: TGTGCCAGCAGCTTGGGGGACAGGGCCCACGAGACCTTC; V gene: TRBV5-4; D gene: TRBD1; J gene: TRBJ1-2; clone size: -
CDR3 protein: CSARTEAFF; CDR3 DNA: TGCAGTGCTAGGACTGAAGCTTTCTTT; V gene: TRBV20-1; D gene: -; J gene: TRBJ1-1; clone size: -
CDR3 protein: CASSEAGQGAQPQHF; CDR3 DNA: TGTGCCAGCAGTGAAGCCGGACAGGGGGCTCAGCCCCAGCATTTT; V gene: TRBV6-1; D gene: TRBD1; J gene: TRBJ1-5; clone size: -
CDR3 protein: CASSSHRDGYQETQYF; CDR3 DNA: TGTGCCAGCAGTTCGCACCGGGACGGATACCAAGAGACCCAGTACTTC; V gene: TRBV27; D gene: -; J gene: TRBJ2-5; clone size: -
CDR3 protein: CASSLARRDYEQYF; CDR3 DNA: TGTGCCAGCAGCTTAGCGCGTAGGGACTACGAGCAGTACTTC; V gene: TRBV7-2; D gene: -; J gene: TRBJ2-7; clone size: -
CDR3 protein: CASSESGQANTEAFF; CDR3 DNA: TGCGCCAGCAGTGAGTCGGGACAGGCGAACACTGAAGCTTTCTTT; V gene: TRBV10-1; D gene: TRBD1; J gene: TRBJ1-1; clone size: few
CDR3 protein: CASSEGQIPNEKLFF; CDR3 DNA: TGTGCCAGCAGTGAAGGGCAGATCCCTAATGAAAAACTGTTTTTT; V gene: TRBV25-1; D gene: -; J gene: TRBJ1-4; clone size: -
CDR3 protein: CASSLETGDEQFF; CDR3 DNA: TGTGCCAGCAGCTTAGAGACCGGAGATGAGCAGTTCTTC; V gene: TRBV7-6; D gene: -; J gene: TRBJ2-1; clone size: -
CDR3 protein: CASSHLGGIEAFF; CDR3 DNA: TGTGCCAGCAGCCACCTTGGGGGAATTGAAGCTTTCTTT; V gene: TRBV5-6; D gene: -; J gene: TRBJ1-1; clone size: -
CDR3 protein: CASSIRGSYGYTF; CDR3 DNA: TGTGCCAGTAGTATAAGGGGTAGCTATGGCTACACCTTC; V gene: TRBV19; D gene: -; J gene: TRBJ1-2; clone size: -
CDR3 protein: CATTTDYGYTF; CDR3 DNA: TGTGCCACCACGACAGACTATGGCTACACCTTC; V gene: TRBV6-5; D gene: -; J gene: TRBJ1-2; clone size: -
CDR3 protein: CASSQVWAGPTNYEQYF; CDR3 DNA: TGCGCCAGCAGCCAAGTTTGGGCCGGACCAACCAACTACGAGCAGTACTTC; V gene: TRBV4-3; D gene: -; J gene: TRBJ2-7; clone size: -
CDR3 protein: CASSIDHRQGRGSYEQYF; CDR3 DNA: TGTGCCAGTAGTATAGATCACAGGCAGGGAAGGGGTTCCTACGAGCAGTACTTC; V gene: TRBV19; D gene: -; J gene: TRBJ2-7; clone size: -
CDR3 protein: CAISESRAGKETQYF; CDR3 DNA: TGTGCCATCAGTGAGTCGAGGGCGGGTAAAGAGACCCAGTACTTC; V gene: TRBV10-3; D gene: -; J gene: TRBJ2-5; clone size: -
CDR3 protein: CASSYSDSRTYGYTF; CDR3 DNA: TGTGCCAGCAGTTACTCCGACAGCAGAACCTATGGCTACACCTTC; V gene: TRBV6-5; D gene: -; J gene: TRBJ1-2; clone size: -